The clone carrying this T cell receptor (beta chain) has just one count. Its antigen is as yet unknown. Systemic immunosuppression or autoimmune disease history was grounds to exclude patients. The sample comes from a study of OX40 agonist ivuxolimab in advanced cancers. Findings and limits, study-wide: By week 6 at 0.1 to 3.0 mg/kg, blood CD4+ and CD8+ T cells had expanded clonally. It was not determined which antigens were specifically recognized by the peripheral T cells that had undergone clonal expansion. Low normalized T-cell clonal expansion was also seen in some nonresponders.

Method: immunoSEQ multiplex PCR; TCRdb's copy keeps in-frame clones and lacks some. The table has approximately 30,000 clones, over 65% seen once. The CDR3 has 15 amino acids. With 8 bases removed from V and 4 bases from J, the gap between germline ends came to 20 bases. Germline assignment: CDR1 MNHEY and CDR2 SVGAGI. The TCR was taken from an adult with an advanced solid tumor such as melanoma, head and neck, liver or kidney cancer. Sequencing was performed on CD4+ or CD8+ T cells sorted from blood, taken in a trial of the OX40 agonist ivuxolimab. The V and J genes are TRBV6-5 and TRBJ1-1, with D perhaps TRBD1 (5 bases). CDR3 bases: TGTGCCAGCCAACCTACGTGGGGGGATCCCACTGAAGCTTTCTTT. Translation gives CASQPTWGDPTEAFF.